This note documents a single T cell receptor (beta chain) sequence. The CDR3 spans 15 residues. The germline V gene has CDR1 SGHTA and CDR2 FQGTGA. J gave up 8 bases and V 4 bases, and 6 bases lay outside the gene matches. The method was immunoSEQ multiplex PCR; TCRdb's version includes in-frame clones alone and lacks a portion of them. The sample has approximately 300,000 clones; about 92% are singletons. This specimen belongs to a study of blood T cell repertoires in COVID-19. Everyone who took part was about 18 to 90 years old, and they came from about two dozen US areas. Assignment of participants to cohorts was predicated upon participant-reported clinical history.

The source is a man in his 60s who had recovered from COVID-19. Sequencing used PBMCs or T cells enriched from blood (not recorded which). This chain uses TRBV7-3 with TRBJ2-1, with 12 bases that match TRBD2. CDR3 nucleotide sequence: TGTGCCAGCAGCTCTAGACTAGCGGGAGTCGATGAGCAGTTCTTC. This encodes CASSSRLAGVDEQFF. The variable domain in full, with the rest retrieved from reference TRBV7-3 and TRBJ2-1, is GAGVSQTPSNKVTEKGKYVELRCDPISGHTALYWYRQSLGQGPEFLIYFQGTGAADDSGLPNDRFFAVRPEGSVSTLKIQRTERGDSAVYLCASSSRLAGVDEQFFGPGTRLTVL.